This note documents a single TCR beta chain sequence. Its antigen is not known. The time point was: week 35, safety follow-up. Alongside topical imiquimod, each dose of vaccine comprised 300 ug of mutant IDH1 20-mer peptide. Here immunoSEQ multiplex PCR was the method, and the copy in TCRdb shows in-frame clones only, minus some. This table has some 50,000 clones, 85% to 95% appearing once. This sample stems from a study of a mutant IDH1 vaccine in newly diagnosed glioma. The CDR3 covers 15 residues. CDR1 is MDHEN, CDR2 SYDVKM, per germline. With 5 bases removed from V and 7 bases from J, the gap between germline ends came to 18 bases. Findings of the study overall: Pseudoprogression seemed unrelated to changes in top peripheral T cell clonotypes.

The TCR was taken from a man aged 45-60 years with glioma. The rearrangement joins TRBV28 to TRBJ1-5; D might be TRBD1 (6 bases). The sequences come from PBMCs, collected from a glioma patient whose treatment included an IDH1 peptide vaccine. The CDR3 region has the DNA TGTGCCAGCAGTGGGATACAGGGCCATCTACAGCCCCAGCATTTT. It yields the protein CASSGIQGHLQPQHF.